These 20 T cell receptor beta chains came from one sample sequenced in a study of graft-versus-host responses after intestinal transplantation. For these TCRs, the target antigens are not known. Some clones are missing from TCRdb's copy, which holds only in-frame ones; the method was immunoSEQ multiplex PCR. Among around 100,000 clones listed, roughly 91% were seen once. Sequenced here: unstimulated CD4+ T cells sorted from spleen or lymph node cells, sampled before transplant. These receptor sequences come from a human donor who was the organ donor for an intestinal transplant.

This clone was observed a few times. The chain combines TRBV5-6 with TRBJ1-3, with a weak D call TRBD1 (5 bases). CDR3 length: 14 residues. Germline assignment: CDR1 SGHDT and CDR2 YYEEEE. V lost 2 bases and J 8 bases, leaving 14 bases between the germline ends. CDR3 nucleotide sequence: TGTGCCAGCAGCTTCTCTCAGGGCGGGGACACCATATATTTT. Protein product: CASSFSQGGDTIYF.

This chain links TRBV5-1 with TRBJ1-3; D uncertain. The V end lost 4 bases, the J end lost 0 bases, and 5 bases lay between the germline ends. Germline V gene data show CDR1 as SGHRS and CDR2 as YFSETQ. The CDR3 extends over 13 amino acids. The CDR3 DNA reads as TGCGCCAGCAGCACAGTCTCTGGAAACACCATATATTTT. It is translated as CASSTVSGNTIYF. Full variable domain (rest looked up from reference TRBV5-1 and TRBJ1-3): KAGVTQTPRYLIKTRGQQVTLSCSPISGHRSVSWYQQTPGQGLQFLFEYFSETQRNKGNFPGRFSGRQFSNSRSEMNVSTLELGDSALYLCASSTVSGNTIYFGEGSWLTVV.

Written as DNA, the CDR3 is TGTGCCAGCAGCTTAGAACCGGGGAACACTGAAGCTTTCTTT. This translates into CASSLEPGNTEAFF. This chain uses TRBV11-1 with TRBJ1-1; D remains ambiguous. Per germline, CDR1 SGHAT and CDR2 FQDESV (reference sequence). Trimming stripped 1 base from V and 1 base from J, with 7 bases between. The CDR3 contains 14 residues.

This CDR3 reads CASLSWDFTIGYTF. In nucleotides, the CDR3 is TGTGCCAGCTTAAGCTGGGACTTCACGATCGGCTACACCTTC. The rearrangement links TRBV28 to TRBJ1-2; a possible D gene is TRBD1 (5 bases). Germline CDR1 is MDHEN and CDR2 is SYDVKM. The CDR3 is 14 amino acids. Trimming cost V 8 bases and J 8 bases, with 21 bases left between them.

The V gene is TRBV7-2, the J gene TRBJ1-2, with D hard to call. The germline CDR1 and CDR2 sequences are SGHTA and FQGNSA. V lost 1 base to trimming and J lost 8 bases, with 17 bases between them. CDR3 length equals 15 residues. Written as DNA, the CDR3 is TGTGCCAGCAGCTTAGGAAAGATCCCCACCCGGGGCTACACCTTC. Translated, it gives CASSLGKIPTRGYTF. Looking up the rest from reference TRBV7-2 and TRBJ1-2 gives the full variable domain: GAGVSQSPSNKVTEKGKDVELRCDPISGHTALYWYRQSLGQGLEFLIYFQGNSAPDKSGLPSDRFSAERTGGSVSTLTIQRTQQEDSAVYLCASSLGKIPTRGYTFGSGTRLTVV.

The rearrangement links TRBV4-1 to TRBJ1-4; D is undetermined. V was trimmed by 1 base and J by 8 bases, leaving 14 bases between them. The CDR3 loop spans 15 amino acids. Germline CDR1 is MGHRA and CDR2 is YSYEKL. In DNA, the CDR3 is TGCGCCAGCAGCCAAGGGCGGCCAGATGGCGAAAAACTGTTTTTT. Translating it yields CASSQGRPDGEKLFF.

This chain uses TRBV7-2 with TRBJ1-3; D is perhaps TRBD1 (5 bases). The CDR3 spans 13 residues. Germline V gives CDR1 SGHTA, CDR2 FQGNSA. Deletions cut 6 bases from V and 1 base from J, with 7 bases between. The DNA for the CDR3 is TGTGCCAGCAGACAGGCGTCTGGAAACACCATATATTTT. Its protein is CASRQASGNTIYF.

The chain uses TRBV15 and TRBJ2-5, with a tentative D call TRBD2 (6 bases). The V and J ends lost 1 base and 11 bases respectively, with 14 bases between them. The CDR3 extends over 13 amino acids. Germline V gene lookup returns CDR1 LNHNV and CDR2 YYDKDF (reference sequence). For the CDR3, the DNA is TGTGCCACCAGCAGAGGTCTGGGGGGAGAGCAGTACTTC. This codes for CATSRGLGGEQYF.

DNA for the CDR3: TGCGCCAGCAGCCGGGGACAGGGTGGACATAATTCACCCCTCCACTTT. Its protein is CASSRGQGGHNSPLHF. The chain recombines TRBV4-1 with TRBJ1-6, with TRBD1 matching 9 bases. The germline gives CDR1 MGHRA, CDR2 YSYEKL. The CDR3 spans 16 residues. The junction had 6 bases not matched to a gene; V was cut back by 4 bases and J by 5 bases.

The rearrangement joins TRBV2 to TRBJ1-5; 7 bases fit TRBD1. The junction had 3 bases not matched to a gene; V was cut back by 4 bases and J by 6 bases. The CDR3 is 13 amino acids. Germline V gene lookup returns CDR1 SNHLY and CDR2 FYNNEI. The CDR3 sequence is CASSAGTAQPQHF. The CDR3, as DNA: TGTGCCAGCAGTGCCGGGACAGCTCAGCCCCAGCATTTT.

This rearrangement joins TRBV5-1 to TRBJ2-5, with TRBD2 as a possible D gene (6 bases). Germline V gene lookup returns CDR1 SGHRS and CDR2 YFSETQ. V was clipped by 1 base and J by 1 base, with 8 bases between them. The length of the CDR3 is 14 residues. The CDR3: CASSLTSPQETQYF. The CDR3 DNA reads TGCGCCAGCAGCTTGACTAGCCCCCAAGAGACCCAGTACTTC. The full variable domain, with the rest looked up from reference TRBV5-1 and TRBJ2-5, is KAGVTQTPRYLIKTRGQQVTLSCSPISGHRSVSWYQQTPGQGLQFLFEYFSETQRNKGNFPGRFSGRQFSNSRSEMNVSTLELGDSALYLCASSLTSPQETQYFGPGTRLLVL.

This chain links TRBV9 with TRBJ1-5; 7 bases map to TRBD1. This CDR3 has 16 residues. The germline CDR1 and CDR2 sequences are SGDLS and YYNGEE. Germline trimming cut 0 bases from V and 2 bases from J; bases unmatched to any gene: 5. The CDR3 nucleotides are TGTGCCAGCAGCGTAGTAGGCAGGGGGGGCAATCAGCCCCAGCATTTT. This encodes CASSVVGRGGNQPQHF.

This clone has a single count. The V and J genes are TRBV15 and TRBJ2-7; D remains ambiguous. From germline, CDR1 is LNHNV and CDR2 YYDKDF (reference sequence). With 0 bases removed from V and 2 bases from J, the gap between germline ends came to 11 bases. The CDR3 is 15 residues long. CDR3 amino acids: CATSRDPGFTYEQYF. The CDR3 region has the DNA TGTGCCACCAGCAGAGATCCCGGGTTCACCTACGAGCAGTACTTC.

The sample holds a few counts of this clone. The chain uses TRBV10-1 and TRBJ1-1; D not resolved. Germline V CDR1 and CDR2: WNHNN, SYGVQD (reference sequence). Trimming took 4 bases from V and 7 from J, leaving 10 bases between them. This CDR3 is built from 12 residues. CDR3 residues: CASSVQVLEAFF. CDR3 nucleotides: TGCGCCAGCAGTGTCCAGGTCCTTGAAGCTTTCTTT.

The rearrangement joins TRBV6-1 to TRBJ2-7; D gene unclear. Germline V lookup: CDR1 MNHNS, CDR2 SASEGT. The V end lost 5 bases, the J end lost 2 bases, and 13 bases lay between the germline ends. This CDR3 is built from 14 residues. CDR3 DNA: TGTGCCAGCAGTCCTTCCTACTCCGCCTACGAGCAGTACTTC. Protein product: CASSPSYSAYEQYF.

The rearrangement uses TRBV19 and TRBJ1-2, with 8 positions matching TRBD1. In germline, CDR1 is LNHDA, CDR2 SQIVND (reference sequence). CDR3 size: 15 residues. With 2 bases clipped from V and 1 base from J, the junction kept 3 bases outside the gene matches. The CDR3 is CASSIQGANNYGYTF. The CDR3 nucleotides are TGTGCCAGTAGTATACAGGGGGCTAATAACTATGGCTACACCTTC. Complete variable domain (other parts from reference TRBV19 and TRBJ1-2): DGGITQSPKYLFRKEGQNVTLSCEQNLNHDAMYWYRQDPGQGLRLIYYSQIVNDFQKGDIAEGYSVSREKKESFPLTVTSAQKNPTAFYLCASSIQGANNYGYTFGSGTRLTVV.

The chain is built from TRBV6-1 and TRBJ2-1, with D possibly being TRBD1 (7 bases). This CDR3 is 14 amino acids long. Germline CDR1 is MNHNS and CDR2 is SASEGT. V was clipped by 8 bases and J by 5 bases, with 16 bases between them. CDR3 residues: CASRRRGLDNEQFF. The CDR3, as DNA: TGTGCCAGCCGCCGGAGGGGGCTGGACAATGAGCAGTTCTTC.

This chain uses TRBV4-3 with TRBJ1-1; D is possibly TRBD1 (5 bases). With 5 bases removed from V and 1 base from J, the gap between germline ends came to 8 bases. The CDR3 loop spans 13 amino acids. Germline V CDR1 and CDR2: LGHNA, YSLEER. The CDR3, as DNA: TGCGCCAGCAGCGTTGGGGCGAACACTGAAGCTTTCTTT. It yields the protein CASSVGANTEAFF.

The chain is built from TRBV5-4 and TRBJ1-1, with D maybe TRBD1 (6 bases). V was trimmed by 0 bases and J by 2 bases, leaving 11 bases between them. Germline V lookup: CDR1 SGHNT, CDR2 YYREEE (reference sequence). The CDR3 length is 15 residues. The CDR3 region is CASSLGQVPNTEAFF. In nucleotides, the CDR3 is TGTGCCAGCAGCTTGGGACAGGTTCCAAACACTGAAGCTTTCTTT.

Comment on this clone: This CDR3 is also generated by other DNA sequences in the sample. Here the CDR3 reads CASSLPRQGTGNTIYF. The DNA for the CDR3 is TGTGCCAGCAGCTTACCTCGACAGGGAACTGGAAACACCATATATTTT. The gene calls are TRBV7-6 and TRBJ1-3; 7 positions match TRBD1. Germline V lookup: CDR1 SGHVS, CDR2 FNYEAQ. V lost 2 bases and J lost 2; bases outside the gene matches: 6. The CDR3 has 16 amino acids.